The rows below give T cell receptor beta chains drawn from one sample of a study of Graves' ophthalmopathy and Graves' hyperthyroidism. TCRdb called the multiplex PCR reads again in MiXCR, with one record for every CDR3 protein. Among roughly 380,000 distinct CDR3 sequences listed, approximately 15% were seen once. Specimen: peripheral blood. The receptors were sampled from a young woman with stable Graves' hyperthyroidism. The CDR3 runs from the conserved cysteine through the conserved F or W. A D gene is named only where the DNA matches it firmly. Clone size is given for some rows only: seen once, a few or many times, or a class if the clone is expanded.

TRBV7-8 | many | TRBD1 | CASSLRTGGPCEQYF
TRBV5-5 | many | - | CASSTRDGYGYTF
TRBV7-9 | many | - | CASSYKRDTEAFF
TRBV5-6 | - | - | CASSLGWGVGQPQHF
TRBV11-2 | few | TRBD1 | CASSIPLTGSYEQYF
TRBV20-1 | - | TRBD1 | CGARDRVPLPDGYTF
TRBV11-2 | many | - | CASSSLYTEAFF
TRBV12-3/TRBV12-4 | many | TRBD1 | CASRIAQGAAFF
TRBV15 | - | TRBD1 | CATSGRQGNEQYF
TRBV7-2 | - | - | CASIYRASIVYGYTF
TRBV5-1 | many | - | CASSLVVGTEAFF
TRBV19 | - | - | CASSMGQGSTDTQYF
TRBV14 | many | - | CASSRLPQGNYGYTF
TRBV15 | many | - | CATSRPGVLGGQSEETQYF
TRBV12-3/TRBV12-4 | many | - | CASSGHGSGAFF
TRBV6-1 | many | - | CASSDRQKIFDGYTF
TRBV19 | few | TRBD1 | CASSVRTGGGNTEAFF
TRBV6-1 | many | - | CASSVSMGAYEQYF
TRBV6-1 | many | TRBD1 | CASSKVPTGASGYTF
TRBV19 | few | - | CASSIMDNRWDQPQHF
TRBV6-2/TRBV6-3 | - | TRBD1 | CASSYSRWVSTGLLTEAFF
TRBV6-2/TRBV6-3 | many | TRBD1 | CASSLNRGVGINQPQHF
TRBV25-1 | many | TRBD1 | CASSDLGTATQNYGYTF
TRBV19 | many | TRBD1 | CASSMTGGGSRNTEAFF
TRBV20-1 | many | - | CSASGGSNQPQHF
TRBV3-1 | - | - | CASSQVAGYSAEAFF
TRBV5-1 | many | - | CASSPDGRTEAFF
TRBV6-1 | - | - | CASGRAEGYTF
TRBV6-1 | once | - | CASREPPPDRTYGYTF
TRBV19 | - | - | CASSIQGPSYEQYF
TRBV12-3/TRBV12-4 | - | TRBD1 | CASSLTGVDWVETQYF
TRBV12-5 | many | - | CASALHRDTEAFF
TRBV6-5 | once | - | CASSYSEGTYGYTF
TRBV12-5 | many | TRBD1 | CASGPPGTGAEAFF
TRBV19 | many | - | CASSFALTVLYGYTF
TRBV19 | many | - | CASSIDPNTEAFF
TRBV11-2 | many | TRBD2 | CASSSRAGGGPYEQYF
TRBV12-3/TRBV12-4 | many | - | CASSLEAGENTEAFF
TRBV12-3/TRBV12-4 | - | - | CASSLGRNPDTQYF
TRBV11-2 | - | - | CASSLGGVPMNTEAFF
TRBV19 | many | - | CASSIDPVYGYTF
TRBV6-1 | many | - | CASSGGYTEAFF
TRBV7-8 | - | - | CASSLVKGGFGTEAFF
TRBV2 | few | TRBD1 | CASSSFDRVNNIQYF
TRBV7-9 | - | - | CASSLVSNYEQYF
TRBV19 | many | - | CASSMENHGYTF
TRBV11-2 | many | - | CASSLEEVSGTSPLHF
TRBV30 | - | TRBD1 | CAWSVGQVTEAFF
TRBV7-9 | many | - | CASSSSRGRETQYF
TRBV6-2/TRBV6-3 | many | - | CASTPSFARTGHSRYYGYTF
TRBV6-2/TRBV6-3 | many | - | CASSYSGTGTSRPNTGELFF
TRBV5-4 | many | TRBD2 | CASSPRTGTNYEQYF
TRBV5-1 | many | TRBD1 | CASSSGQLEQYF
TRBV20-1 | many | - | CSAPTVNTEAFF